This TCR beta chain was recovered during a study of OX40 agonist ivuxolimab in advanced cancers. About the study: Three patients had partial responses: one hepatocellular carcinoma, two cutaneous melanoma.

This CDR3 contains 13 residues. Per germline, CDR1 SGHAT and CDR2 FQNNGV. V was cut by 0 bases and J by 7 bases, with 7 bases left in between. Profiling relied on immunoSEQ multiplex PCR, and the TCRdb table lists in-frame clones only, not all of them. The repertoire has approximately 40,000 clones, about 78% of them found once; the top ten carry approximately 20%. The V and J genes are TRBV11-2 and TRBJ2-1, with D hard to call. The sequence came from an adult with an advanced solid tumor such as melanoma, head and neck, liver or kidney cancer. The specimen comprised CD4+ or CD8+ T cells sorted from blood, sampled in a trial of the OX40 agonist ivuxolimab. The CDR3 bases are TGTGCCAGCAGCTTAGAGATTTTTAATGAGCAGTTCTTC. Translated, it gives CASSLEIFNEQFF.